The sequence of this T cell receptor (beta chain) was determined in a study of blood T cell repertoires in COVID-19. Individuals drawn from 24 US areas were about 18 to 95 years old. Repertoires were generated with immunoSEQ multiplex PCR, while TCRdb's copy carries only in-frame clones and drops some. This sample yields under 200,000 clones, of which 79% are seen a single time; roughly 20% belongs to the top ten. This TCR came from a woman between 65 and 79 years old in a cohort exposed to, infected with or recovered from COVID-19 (not recorded which). Sequenced: PBMCs or T cells enriched from blood (not recorded which).

The CDR3 nucleotides are TGTGCCAGCAGCTCTTTGGGACAGGGTGACTATGGCTACACCTTC. This sequence encodes CASSSLGQGDYGYTF. The rearrangement links TRBV7-9 to TRBJ1-2; TRBD1 matches at 9 bases. J gave up 3 bases and V 4 bases, and 6 bases lay outside the gene matches. CDR1 SEHNR and CDR2 FQNEAQ come from the germline V gene (reference sequence). The CDR3 sequence is 15 residues long.